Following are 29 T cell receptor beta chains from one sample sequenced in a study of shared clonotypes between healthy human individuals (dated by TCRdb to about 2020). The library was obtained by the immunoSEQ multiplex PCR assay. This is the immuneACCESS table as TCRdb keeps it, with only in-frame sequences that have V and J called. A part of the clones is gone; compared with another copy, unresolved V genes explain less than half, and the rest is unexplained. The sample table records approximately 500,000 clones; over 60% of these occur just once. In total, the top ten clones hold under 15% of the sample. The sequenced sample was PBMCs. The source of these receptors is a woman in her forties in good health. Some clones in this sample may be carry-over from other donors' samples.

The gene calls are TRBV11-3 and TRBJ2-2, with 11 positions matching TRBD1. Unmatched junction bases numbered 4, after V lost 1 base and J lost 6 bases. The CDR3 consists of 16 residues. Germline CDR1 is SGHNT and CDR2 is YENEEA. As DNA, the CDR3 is TGTGCCAGCAGCTTAGGAGGACAGGGGGCTTCCGGGGAGCTGTTTTTT. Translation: CASSLGGQGASGELFF.

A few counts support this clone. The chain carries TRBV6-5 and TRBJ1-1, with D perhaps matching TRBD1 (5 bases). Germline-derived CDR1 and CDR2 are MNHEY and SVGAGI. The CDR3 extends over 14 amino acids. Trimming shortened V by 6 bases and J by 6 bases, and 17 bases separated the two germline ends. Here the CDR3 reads CASSSKWGSPEAFF. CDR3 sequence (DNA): TGTGCCAGCAGCTCCAAGTGGGGGTCGCCTGAAGCTTTCTTT.

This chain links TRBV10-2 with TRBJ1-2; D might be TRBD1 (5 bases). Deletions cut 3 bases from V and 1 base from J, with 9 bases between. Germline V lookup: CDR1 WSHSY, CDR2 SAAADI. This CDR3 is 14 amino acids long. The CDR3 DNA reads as TGCGCCAGCAGTGACTCGACAGATAACTATGGCTACACCTTC. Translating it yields CASSDSTDNYGYTF.

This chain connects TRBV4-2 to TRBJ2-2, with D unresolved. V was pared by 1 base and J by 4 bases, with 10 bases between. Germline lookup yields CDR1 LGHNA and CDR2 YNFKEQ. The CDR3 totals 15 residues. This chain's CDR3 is CASSQVEGRTGELFF. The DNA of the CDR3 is TGTGCCAGCAGCCAAGTGGAAGGGCGCACCGGGGAGCTGTTTTTT.

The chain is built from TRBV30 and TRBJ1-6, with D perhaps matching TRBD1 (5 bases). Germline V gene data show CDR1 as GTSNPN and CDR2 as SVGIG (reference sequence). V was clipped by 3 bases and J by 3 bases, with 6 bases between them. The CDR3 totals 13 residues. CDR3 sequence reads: CAWRDNYNSPLHF. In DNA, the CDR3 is TGTGCCTGGAGGGACAACTATAATTCACCCCTCCACTTT.

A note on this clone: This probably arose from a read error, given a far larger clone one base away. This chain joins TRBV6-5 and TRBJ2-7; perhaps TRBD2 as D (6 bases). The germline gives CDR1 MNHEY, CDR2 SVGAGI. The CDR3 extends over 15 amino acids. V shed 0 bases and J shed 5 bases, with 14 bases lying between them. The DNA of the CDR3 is TGTGCCAGCAGTTACTCTGCGGGAAGTTCGGACGAGCAGTACTTC. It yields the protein CASSYSAGSSDEQYF.

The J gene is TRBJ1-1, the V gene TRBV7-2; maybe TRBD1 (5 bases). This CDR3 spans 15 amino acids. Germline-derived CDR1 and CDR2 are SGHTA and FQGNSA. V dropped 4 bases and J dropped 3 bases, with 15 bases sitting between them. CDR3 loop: CASSSLGGMDTEAFF. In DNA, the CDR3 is TGTGCCAGCAGCTCCCTGGGGGGGATGGACACTGAAGCTTTCTTT. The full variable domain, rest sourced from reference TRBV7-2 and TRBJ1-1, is GAGVSQSPSNKVTEKGKDVELRCDPISGHTALYWYRQSLGQGLEFLIYFQGNSAPDKSGLPSDRFSAERTGGSVSTLTIQRTQQEDSAVYLCASSSLGGMDTEAFFGQGTRLTVV.

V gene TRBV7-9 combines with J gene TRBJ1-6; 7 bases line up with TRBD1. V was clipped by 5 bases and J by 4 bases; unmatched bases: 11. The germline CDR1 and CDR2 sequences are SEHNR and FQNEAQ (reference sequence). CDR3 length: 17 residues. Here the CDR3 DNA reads TGTGCCAGCAGCCATACCTTCTCGGGACAGTATAATTCACCCCTCCACTTT. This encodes CASSHTFSGQYNSPLHF. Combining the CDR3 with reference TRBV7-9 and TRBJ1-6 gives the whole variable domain DTGVSQNPRHKITKRGQNVTFRCDPISEHNRLYWYRQTLGQGPEFLTYFQNEAQLEKSRLLSDRFSAERPKGSFSTLEIQRTEQGDSAMYLCASSHTFSGQYNSPLHFGNGTRLTVT.

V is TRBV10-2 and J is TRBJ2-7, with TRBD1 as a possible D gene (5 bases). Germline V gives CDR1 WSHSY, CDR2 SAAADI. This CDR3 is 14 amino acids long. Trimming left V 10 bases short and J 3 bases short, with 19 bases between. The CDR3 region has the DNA TGCGCCACCGAGCGCAAGGGGCAGGGCTACGAGCAGTACTTC. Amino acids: CATERKGQGYEQYF.

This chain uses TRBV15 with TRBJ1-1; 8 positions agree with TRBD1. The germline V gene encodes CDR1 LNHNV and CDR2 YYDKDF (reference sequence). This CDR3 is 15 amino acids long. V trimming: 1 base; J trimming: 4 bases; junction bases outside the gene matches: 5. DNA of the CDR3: TGTGCCACCAGCAGAGGACAGGGGAGGTCCACTGAAGCTTTCTTT. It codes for CATSRGQGRSTEAFF.

DNA of the CDR3: TGTGCCAGCAGTTTAGCGGAACAGGGGCAAGAGACCCAGTACTTC. Its protein is CASSLAEQGQETQYF. The J gene is TRBJ2-5, the V gene TRBV28; 7 bases line up with TRBD1. The CDR3 covers 15 residues. V was pared by 2 bases and J by 2 bases, with 5 bases of the junction left unmatched. The V gene's germline CDR1 is MDHEN and CDR2 SYDVKM.

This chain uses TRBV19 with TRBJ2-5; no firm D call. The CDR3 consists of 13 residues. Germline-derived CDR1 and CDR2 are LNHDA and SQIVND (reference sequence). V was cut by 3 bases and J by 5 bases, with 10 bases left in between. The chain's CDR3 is CASSISLRETQYF. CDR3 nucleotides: TGTGCCAGTAGTATTAGTTTACGGGAGACCCAGTACTTC.

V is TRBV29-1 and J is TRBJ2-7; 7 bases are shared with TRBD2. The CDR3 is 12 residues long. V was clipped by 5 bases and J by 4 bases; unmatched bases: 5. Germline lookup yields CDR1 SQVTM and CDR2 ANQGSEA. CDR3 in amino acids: CSVRTSSYEQYF. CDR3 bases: TGCAGCGTTCGGACTAGTTCTTACGAGCAGTACTTC.

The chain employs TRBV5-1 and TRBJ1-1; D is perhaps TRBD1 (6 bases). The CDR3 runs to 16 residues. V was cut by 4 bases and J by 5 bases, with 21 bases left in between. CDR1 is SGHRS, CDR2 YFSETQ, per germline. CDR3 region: CASSGNSGGAGTEAFF. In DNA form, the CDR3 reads TGCGCCAGCAGCGGGAATAGCGGGGGCGCTGGGACTGAAGCTTTCTTT.

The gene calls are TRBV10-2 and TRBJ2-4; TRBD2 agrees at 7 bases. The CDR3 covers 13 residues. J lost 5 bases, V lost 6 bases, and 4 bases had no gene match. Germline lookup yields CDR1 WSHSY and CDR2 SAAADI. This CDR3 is CASRREKENIQYF. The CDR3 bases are TGCGCCAGCAGGCGGGAGAAGGAAAACATTCAGTACTTC.

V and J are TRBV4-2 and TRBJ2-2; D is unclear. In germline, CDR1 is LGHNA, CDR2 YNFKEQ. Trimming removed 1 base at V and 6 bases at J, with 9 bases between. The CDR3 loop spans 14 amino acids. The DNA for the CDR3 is TGTGCCAGCAGCCAAGGACGGAGTTCCGGGGAGCTGTTTTTT. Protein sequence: CASSQGRSSGELFF.

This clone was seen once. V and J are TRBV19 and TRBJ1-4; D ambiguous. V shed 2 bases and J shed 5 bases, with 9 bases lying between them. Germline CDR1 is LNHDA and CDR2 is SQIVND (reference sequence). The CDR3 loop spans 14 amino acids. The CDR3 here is CASSINNQNEKLFF. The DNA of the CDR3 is TGTGCCAGTAGTATAAACAACCAGAATGAAAAACTGTTTTTT.

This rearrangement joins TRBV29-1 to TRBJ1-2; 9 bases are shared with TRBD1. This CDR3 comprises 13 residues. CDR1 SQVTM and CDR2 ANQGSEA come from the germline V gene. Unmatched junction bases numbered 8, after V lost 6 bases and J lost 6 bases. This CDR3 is CSVSGTGYNGYTF. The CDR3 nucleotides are TGCAGCGTCTCCGGGACAGGGTATAATGGCTACACCTTC.

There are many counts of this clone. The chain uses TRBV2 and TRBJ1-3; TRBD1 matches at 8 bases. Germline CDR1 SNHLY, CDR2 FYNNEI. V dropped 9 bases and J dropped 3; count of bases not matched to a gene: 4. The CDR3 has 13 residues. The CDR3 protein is CARRQGLGNTIYF. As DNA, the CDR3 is TGTGCCAGGAGACAGGGGCTTGGAAACACCATATATTTT.

The CDR3 region is CASSLARRYYGYTF. In nucleotides, the CDR3 is TGTGCCAGCAGCTTGGCGAGACGTTACTATGGCTACACCTTC. The V call is TRBV5-6, the J call TRBJ1-2; no firm D call. Germline V CDR1 and CDR2: SGHDT, YYEEEE. This CDR3 is 14 amino acids long. V was trimmed by 0 bases and J by 3 bases, leaving 9 bases between them.

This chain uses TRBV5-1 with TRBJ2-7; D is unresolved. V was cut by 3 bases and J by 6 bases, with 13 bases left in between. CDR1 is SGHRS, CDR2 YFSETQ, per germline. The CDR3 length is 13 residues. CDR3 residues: CASSSPLASEQYF. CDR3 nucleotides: TGCGCCAGCAGCTCCCCCTTGGCCAGCGAGCAGTACTTC.

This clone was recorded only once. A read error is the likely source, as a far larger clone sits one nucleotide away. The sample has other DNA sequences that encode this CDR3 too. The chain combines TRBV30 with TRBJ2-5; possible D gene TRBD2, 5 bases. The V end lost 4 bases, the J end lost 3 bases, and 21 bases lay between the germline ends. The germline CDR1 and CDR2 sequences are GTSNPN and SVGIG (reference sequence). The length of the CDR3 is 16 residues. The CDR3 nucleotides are TGTGCCTGGAAGACGGTTCGCCTAGCTGCCAAAGAGACCCAGTACTTC. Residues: CAWKTVRLAAKETQYF.

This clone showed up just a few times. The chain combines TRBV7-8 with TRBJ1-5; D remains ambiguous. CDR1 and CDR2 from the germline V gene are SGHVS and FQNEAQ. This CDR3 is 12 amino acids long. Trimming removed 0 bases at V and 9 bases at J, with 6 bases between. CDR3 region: CASSLASLPQHF. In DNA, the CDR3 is TGTGCCAGCAGCTTAGCCAGTTTGCCCCAGCATTTT.

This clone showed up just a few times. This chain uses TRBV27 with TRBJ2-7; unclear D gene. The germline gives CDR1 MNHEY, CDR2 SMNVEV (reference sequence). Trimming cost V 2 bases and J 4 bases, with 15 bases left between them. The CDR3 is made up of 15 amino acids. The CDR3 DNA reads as TGTGCCAGCAGTTTAGGGTCTGCACTGGGGTACGAGCAGTACTTC. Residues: CASSLGSALGYEQYF.

Written as DNA, the CDR3 is TGTGCCAGCAGTTCCATTAACTATGGCTACACCTTC. It yields the protein CASSSINYGYTF. The chain is built from TRBV28 and TRBJ1-2; no definite D call. The V gene lost 4 bases and the J gene lost 1 base, with 4 bases spanning the gap. This CDR3 contains 12 residues. CDR1 is MDHEN and CDR2 is SYDVKM in the germline V gene.

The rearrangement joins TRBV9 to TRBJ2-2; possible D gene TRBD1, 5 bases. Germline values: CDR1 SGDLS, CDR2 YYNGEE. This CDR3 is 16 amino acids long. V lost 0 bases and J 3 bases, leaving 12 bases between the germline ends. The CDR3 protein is CASSVGQGGDTGELFF. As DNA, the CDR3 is TGTGCCAGCAGCGTAGGTCAGGGTGGGGACACCGGGGAGCTGTTTTTT. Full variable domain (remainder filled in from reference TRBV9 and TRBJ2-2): DSGVTQTPKHLITATGQRVTLRCSPRSGDLSVYWYQQSLDQGLQFLIQYYNGEERAKGNILERFSAQQFPDLHSELNLSSLELGDSALYFCASSVGQGGDTGELFFGEGSRLTVL.

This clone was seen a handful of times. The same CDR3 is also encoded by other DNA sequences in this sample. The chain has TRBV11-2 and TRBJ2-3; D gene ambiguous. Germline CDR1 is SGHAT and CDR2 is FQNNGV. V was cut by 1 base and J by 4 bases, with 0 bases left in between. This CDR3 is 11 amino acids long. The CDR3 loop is CASSLADTQYF. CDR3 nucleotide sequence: TGTGCCAGCAGCTTAGCAGATACGCAGTATTTT.

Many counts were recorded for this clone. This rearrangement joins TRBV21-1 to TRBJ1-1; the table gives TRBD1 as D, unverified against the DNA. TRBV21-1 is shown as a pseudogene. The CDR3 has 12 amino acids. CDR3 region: CASSKEQGKAFF. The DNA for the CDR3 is TGTGCCAGCAGCAAAGAACAGGGGAAAGCTTTCTTT.

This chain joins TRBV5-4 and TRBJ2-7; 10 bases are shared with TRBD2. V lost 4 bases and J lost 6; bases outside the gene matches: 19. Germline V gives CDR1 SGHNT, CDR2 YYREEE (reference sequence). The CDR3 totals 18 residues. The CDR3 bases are TGTGCCAGCAGCCCCCCTCATGTGGTAGCGGGAGGAACGGGCGAGCAGTACTTC. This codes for CASSPPHVVAGGTGEQYF.